The 7 T cell receptor beta chains below come from one sample, sequenced in a study of beta chain features in type 1 diabetes. The study reverse transcribed the entire isolated RNA, so it sequenced expressed TCRB transcripts. Using immunoSEQ multiplex PCR, the repertoire was profiled, and TCRdb retains in-frame clones only, with some absent. The sample carries 300,000 to 400,000 clones, roughly a tenth recorded once. The antigens of these receptors remain unknown. Study-level results: A moderate, significant TCRB CDR3 shortening appeared in type 1 diabetes across four CD4+ subsets.

The specimen sequenced was central memory CD4+ T cells from blood. The receptors here all came from a man aged 25-45 years with type 1 diabetes.

This clone has ten or more counts. The chain recombines TRBV5-4 with TRBJ2-1; the D gene is possibly TRBD1 (5 bases). This CDR3 has 15 amino acids. From germline, CDR1 is SGHNT and CDR2 YYREEE (reference sequence). V shed 4 bases and J shed 0 bases, with 11 bases lying between them. This chain's CDR3 is CASSLDSSSYNEQFF. In DNA, the CDR3 is TGTGCCAGCAGCCTCGACAGCAGCTCCTACAATGAGCAGTTCTTC.

The V gene is TRBV18, the J gene TRBJ2-7, with 9 positions matching TRBD1. The J segment lost 1 base and the V segment lost 3 bases, leaving 7 bases of the junction unmatched. The CDR3 length is 16 residues. The germline gives CDR1 KGHSH, CDR2 LQKENI. The CDR3 sequence is CASSPTSGTGSYEQYF. The DNA for the CDR3 is TGTGCCAGCTCACCTACCTCCGGGACAGGGTCCTACGAGCAGTACTTC.

The sample holds a few counts of this clone. This CDR3 is CASSIGQGLYGYTF. DNA of the CDR3: TGTGCCAGTAGTATCGGACAGGGATTATATGGCTACACCTTC. The V call is TRBV19, the J call TRBJ1-2, with 8 positions matching TRBD1. The CDR3 loop spans 14 amino acids. Germline trimming cut 3 bases from V and 5 bases from J; bases unmatched to any gene: 5. The germline V gene encodes CDR1 LNHDA and CDR2 SQIVND (reference sequence).

This clone has just one count. This chain connects TRBV10-3 to TRBJ2-3; D is undetermined. The CDR3 covers 15 residues. Deletions cut 5 bases from V and 0 bases from J, with 12 bases between. Germline values: CDR1 ENHRY, CDR2 SYGVKD. This CDR3 reads CAISPRVSSTDTQYF. The CDR3 nucleotides read TGTGCCATCAGTCCTCGAGTATCTAGCACAGATACGCAGTATTTT.

This clone was detected a few times. This chain links TRBV4-2 with TRBJ2-3; 14 nucleotides match TRBD2. V shed 0 bases and J 4 bases; nucleotides not matched to a gene: 15. The germline CDR1 and CDR2 sequences are LGHNA and YNFKEQ. The CDR3 is made up of 21 amino acids. The CDR3 is CASSQDPVPGLAGGSADTQYF. The CDR3 DNA follows: TGTGCCAGCAGCCAAGACCCCGTACCCGGACTAGCGGGAGGAAGCGCAGATACGCAGTATTTT.

This clone has only a few counts. The V and J genes are TRBV5-4 and TRBJ2-3; 12 bases line up with TRBD2. Germline V gene sequence: CDR1 SGHNT, CDR2 YYREEE (reference sequence). Trimming cost V 4 bases and J 2 bases; bases outside gene matches: 5. The CDR3 is 16 amino acids. CDR3 sequence: CASSPGLAGNTDTQYF. Here the CDR3 DNA reads TGTGCCAGCAGCCCCGGACTAGCGGGGAACACAGATACGCAGTATTTT.

The gene calls are TRBV18 and TRBJ1-1; 9 nucleotides line up with TRBD1. V lost 3 bases, J lost 6 bases, and 5 bases stayed unmatched. The CDR3 runs 14 residues. Germline CDR1 reads KGHSH; CDR2 reads LQKENI. CDR3 residues: CASSPGTGQSEAFF. The CDR3 DNA reads TGTGCCAGCTCACCTGGGACAGGGCAATCTGAAGCTTTCTTT.